This T cell receptor (beta chain) was recovered during a study of shared clonotypes between healthy human individuals. Everyone who donated was a Caucasian adult who lived in Nashville, Tennessee. Looked up from germline, CDR1 is SQVTM and CDR2 is ANQGSEA. Trimming stripped 6 bases from V and 4 bases from J, with 9 bases between. The CDR3 consists of 11 residues. Each PCR replicate run on unsorted PBMC took in roughly 0.3 ug DNA, tens of thousands of T cell genomes. Using immunoSEQ multiplex PCR, the repertoire was profiled, and TCRdb retains in-frame clones only, with some absent. The table has approximately 500,000 clones, roughly 80% seen once.

This sequence joins TRBV29-1 and TRBJ2-5; no reliable D call. This receptor was taken from a middle-aged woman in good health. Some clones in this sample may be carry-over from other donors' samples. Sample: PBMCs. In nucleotides, the CDR3 is TGCAGCGTGACTTGGGGAGAGACCCAGTACTTC. Translated, it gives CSVTWGETQYF.